This T cell receptor (beta chain) came from a study of blood T cell repertoires in COVID-19. About the study: Acute and convalescent COVID-19 specimens originated in the United States, Italy and Spain.

TCRdb's table, derived via immunoSEQ multiplex PCR, lists solely in-frame clones and lacks some. Of roughly 100,000 clones in the sample, 70% to 90% were seen once. Sequenced sample: peripheral blood. This clonotype was obtained from a woman aged 55-70 years with acute or convalescent COVID-19.

The CDR3 loop reads CASSLPPLNYGYTF. The DNA for the CDR3 is TGTGCCAGCAGTTTACCCCCCCTCAACTATGGCTACACCTTC. This chain connects TRBV28 to TRBJ1-2, with no clear D. The CDR3 extends over 14 amino acids. V was cut by 2 bases and J by 2 bases, with 9 bases left in between. Germline loops: CDR1 MDHEN, CDR2 SYDVKM.